Described below is a single TCR beta chain sequence and its context. The target antigen is unknown. Germline CDR1 reads MDHEN; CDR2 reads SYDVKM. Trimming at V came to 6 bases and at J to 8 bases, leaving 6 bases not matched to a gene. The CDR3 spans 13 residues. Use of 60 Vbeta and 13 Jbeta primers characterized the PCR. Data came from immunoSEQ multiplex PCR; TCRdb stores just in-frame clones and leaves some out. The sample includes roughly 160,000 clones, almost 85% of them seen just once. These data are taken from a study of cytomegalovirus exposure and HLA in healthy donors. Study-wide results and caveats: The classifier reportedly diagnosed cytomegalovirus status with high specificity and sensitivity. The authors listed roughly 150 TCR beta chains as cytomegalovirus-associated.

This chain links TRBV28 with TRBJ2-4; 8 nucleotides agree with TRBD1. This TCR came from a man aged 25-45 years in good health and CMV-seronegative. The sequenced sample consisted of PBMCs. The CDR3 protein is CASSPWTGHIQYF. CDR3 DNA: TGTGCCAGCAGCCCCTGGACAGGGCACATTCAGTACTTC.